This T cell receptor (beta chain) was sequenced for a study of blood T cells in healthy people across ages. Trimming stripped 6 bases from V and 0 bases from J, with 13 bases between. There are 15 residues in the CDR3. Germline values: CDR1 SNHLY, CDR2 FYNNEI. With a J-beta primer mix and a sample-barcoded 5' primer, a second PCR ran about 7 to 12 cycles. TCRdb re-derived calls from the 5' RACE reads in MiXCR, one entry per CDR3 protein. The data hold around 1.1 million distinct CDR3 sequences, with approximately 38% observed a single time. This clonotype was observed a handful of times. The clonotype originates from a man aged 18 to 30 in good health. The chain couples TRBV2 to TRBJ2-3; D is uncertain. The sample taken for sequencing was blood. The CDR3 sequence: CASSPIPTSTDTQYF. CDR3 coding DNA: TGTGCCAGCAGCCCGATCCCCACTAGCACAGATACGCAGTATTTT. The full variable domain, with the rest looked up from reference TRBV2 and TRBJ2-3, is EPEVTQTPSHQVTQMGQEVILRCVPISNHLYFYWYRQILGQKVEFLVSFYNNEISEKSEIFDDQFSVERPDGSNFTLKIRSTKLEDSAMYFCASSPIPTSTDTQYFGPGTRLTVL.